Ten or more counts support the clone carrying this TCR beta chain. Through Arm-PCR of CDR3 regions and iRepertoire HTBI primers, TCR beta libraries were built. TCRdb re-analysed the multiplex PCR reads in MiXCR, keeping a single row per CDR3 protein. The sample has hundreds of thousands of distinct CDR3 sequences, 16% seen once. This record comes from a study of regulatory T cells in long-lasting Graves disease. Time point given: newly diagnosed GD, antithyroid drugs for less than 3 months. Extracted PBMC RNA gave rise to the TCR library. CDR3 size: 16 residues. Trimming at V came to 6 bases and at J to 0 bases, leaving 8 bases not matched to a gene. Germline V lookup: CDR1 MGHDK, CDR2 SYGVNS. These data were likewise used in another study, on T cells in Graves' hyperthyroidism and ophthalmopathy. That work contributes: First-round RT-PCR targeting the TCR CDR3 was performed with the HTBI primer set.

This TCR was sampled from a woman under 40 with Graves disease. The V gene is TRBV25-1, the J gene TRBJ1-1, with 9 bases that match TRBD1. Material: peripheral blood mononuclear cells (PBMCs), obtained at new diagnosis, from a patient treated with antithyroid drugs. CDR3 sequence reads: CASSFSGTGMNTEAFF. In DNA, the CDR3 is TGTGCCAGCAGCTTTTCCGGGACAGGGATGAACACTGAAGCTTTCTTT.